The 28 T cell receptor beta chains in this list originate from one sample, sequenced in a study of cytomegalovirus exposure and HLA in healthy donors. PCR was performed using 60 Vbeta and 13 Jbeta primers. Libraries were prepared by immunoSEQ multiplex PCR; TCRdb keeps only in-frame clonotypes and omits some of them. The sample lists 100,000 or so clones, 65% to 85% occurring once. Material for sequencing was PBMCs. Receptors were obtained from a man aged 50 to 59 in good health and CMV-seronegative.

Only one count was recorded for this clone. V is TRBV11-3 and J is TRBJ2-5; 7 nucleotides match TRBD1. The CDR3 spans 16 residues. Germline CDR1 is SGHNT and CDR2 is YENEEA. Germline trimming cut 1 base from V and 7 bases from J; bases unmatched to any gene: 12. CDR3 nucleotide sequence: TGTGCCAGCAGCTTAGTGAGACAGGGCTCTCCCGGGACCCAGTACTTC. This translates into CASSLVRQGSPGTQYF.

The chain links TRBV5-1 to TRBJ2-3; a possible D gene is TRBD2 (7 bases). The CDR3 totals 17 residues. V gave up 1 base and J gave up 0 bases, with 15 bases separating them. The germline gives CDR1 SGHRS, CDR2 YFSETQ. CDR3 in DNA: TGCGCCAGCAGCTTGTTAGGGGGGGACTTTAGCACAGATACGCAGTATTTT. Residues: CASSLLGGDFSTDTQYF.

The rearrangement joins TRBV4-2 to TRBJ1-5, with a possible D match to TRBD1 (5 bases). The V end lost 3 bases, the J end lost 9 bases, and 15 bases lay between the germline ends. The germline CDR1 and CDR2 sequences are LGHNA and YNFKEQ. The CDR3 contains 14 residues. The CDR3 sequence: CASSQGRDGGPQHF. CDR3 in DNA: TGTGCCAGCAGCCAGGGAAGGGACGGGGGGCCCCAGCATTTT.

The J gene is TRBJ1-1, the V gene TRBV9; D unclear. Germline CDR1 is SGDLS and CDR2 is YYNGEE. The V end lost 4 bases, the J end lost 2 bases, and 18 bases lay between the germline ends. The CDR3 covers 16 residues. The DNA of the CDR3 is TGTGCCAGCAGCCCCGACGGGGTTCCAGGCAACACTGAAGCTTTCTTT. This translates into CASSPDGVPGNTEAFF.

This chain connects TRBV14 to TRBJ2-3, with D maybe TRBD1 (5 bases). V lost 6 bases, J lost 6 bases, and 10 bases lay in between. Germline-derived CDR1 and CDR2 are SGHDN and FVKESK. This CDR3 is built from 12 residues. The chain's CDR3 is CASSPRGDTQYF. The DNA for the CDR3 is TGTGCCAGCAGTCCAAGGGGTGATACGCAGTATTTT. Filled out from reference TRBV14 and TRBJ2-3, the complete variable domain reads EAGVTQFPSHSVIEKGQTVTLRCDPISGHDNLYWYRRVMGKEIKFLLHFVKESKQDESGMPNNRFLAERTGGTYSTLKVQPAELEDSGVYFCASSPRGDTQYFGPGTRLTVL.

The chain employs TRBV6-6 and TRBJ2-3; 10 bases map to TRBD2. CDR1 is MNHNY, CDR2 SVGAGI, per germline (reference sequence). The CDR3 consists of 16 residues. V shed 11 bases, J shed 3 bases, and the junction held 14 bases outside the gene matches. The CDR3 bases are TGTGCCTCTAAAAAGCCCCTAGCGGGAGAAACAGATACGCAGTATTTT. It codes for CASKKPLAGETDTQYF.

CDR3 bases: TGTGCCTGGAGCTCCCCGGGACTAGCGAACACCGGGGAGCTGTTTTTT. This gives the protein CAWSSPGLANTGELFF. The rearrangement links TRBV30 to TRBJ2-2; 8 bases are a match to TRBD2. The J segment lost 0 bases and the V segment lost 3 bases, leaving 6 bases of the junction unmatched. The CDR3 contains 16 residues. The germline CDR1 and CDR2 sequences are GTSNPN and SVGIG (reference sequence). Looking up the rest from reference TRBV30 and TRBJ2-2 gives the full variable domain: SQTIHQWPATLVQPVGSPLSLECTVEGTSNPNLYWYRQAAGRGLQLLFYSVGIGQISSEVPQNLSASRPQDRQFILSSKKLLLSDSGFYLCAWSSPGLANTGELFFGEGSRLTVL.

CDR3 sequence: CASSLNSGGTEAFF. CDR3 in DNA: TGTGCCAGCAGCTTAAATTCAGGGGGCACTGAAGCTTTCTTT. This chain joins TRBV5-4 and TRBJ1-1; 7 bases line up with TRBD1. Germline V gene lookup returns CDR1 SGHNT and CDR2 YYREEE (reference sequence). V was clipped by 2 bases and J by 4 bases; unmatched bases: 5. CDR3 length: 14 residues.

V usage is TRBV9 and J usage is TRBJ2-2, with 7 bases fitting TRBD2. The CDR3 sequence is 16 residues long. Trimming cost V 0 bases and J 0 bases; bases outside gene matches: 2. Germline V gene sequence: CDR1 SGDLS, CDR2 YYNGEE. CDR3 sequence: CASSVGAGANTGELFF. CDR3 DNA: TGTGCCAGCAGCGTAGGCGCGGGGGCGAACACCGGGGAGCTGTTTTTT. Variable domain in full (rest from reference TRBV9 and TRBJ2-2): DSGVTQTPKHLITATGQRVTLRCSPRSGDLSVYWYQQSLDQGLQFLIQYYNGEERAKGNILERFSAQQFPDLHSELNLSSLELGDSALYFCASSVGAGANTGELFFGEGSRLTVL.

The chain joins TRBV28 to TRBJ1-4; 7 bases align to TRBD1. J was trimmed by 5 bases and V by 5 bases; bases with no gene match: 8. This CDR3 region has 15 residues. Germline V gene lookup returns CDR1 MDHEN and CDR2 SYDVKM. The CDR3 sequence: CASSPSGTVNEKLFF. The DNA for the CDR3 is TGTGCCAGCAGTCCTTCCGGGACAGTGAATGAAAAACTGTTTTTT. The full variable domain, with the rest looked up from reference TRBV28 and TRBJ1-4, is DVKVTQSSRYLVKRTGEKVFLECVQDMDHENMFWYRQDPGLGLRLIYFSYDVKMKEKGDIPEGYSVSREKKERFSLILESASTNQTSMYLCASSPSGTVNEKLFFGSGTQLSVL.

This clone was found a few times. J is TRBJ2-7 and V is TRBV4-1; 7 bases are a match to TRBD1. Trimming removed 0 bases from V and 7 bases from J; junction bases left unmatched: 9. This CDR3 has 15 residues. CDR1 MGHRA and CDR2 YSYEKL come from the germline V gene. The CDR3 coding sequence is TGCGCCAGCAGCCAAGAACCAGGGGGTCCGTGGGAGCAGTACTTC. Translated: CASSQEPGGPWEQYF.

J is TRBJ1-1 and V is TRBV29-1, with 7 positions matching TRBD1. V was pared by 7 bases and J by 8 bases, with 19 bases of the junction left unmatched. CDR3 size: 15 residues. CDR1 is SQVTM, CDR2 ANQGSEA, per germline. CDR3 sequence: CSALGGWTGGREAFF. CDR3 DNA sequence: TGCAGCGCCCTAGGGGGATGGACAGGAGGGAGGGAAGCTTTCTTT.

The gene calls are TRBV6-5 and TRBJ1-3; TRBD1 is a possible D gene (6 bases). Germline CDR1 MNHEY, CDR2 SVGAGI. CDR3 size: 15 residues. Trimming cost V 7 bases and J 3 bases, with 16 bases left between them. CDR3 sequence: CASTKRGAGGNTIYF. The CDR3, as DNA: TGTGCCAGCACCAAGCGGGGGGCGGGTGGAAACACCATATATTTT.

This rearrangement joins TRBV6-5 to TRBJ2-7; a possible D gene is TRBD1 (5 bases). In germline, CDR1 is MNHEY, CDR2 SVGAGI. This CDR3 is 15 amino acids long. Trimming took off 0 bases at V and 6 bases at J, with 15 bases between the two ends. The CDR3 sequence is CASSYSGAGPREQYF. Written as DNA, the CDR3 is TGTGCCAGCAGTTACTCTGGGGCCGGGCCGCGCGAGCAGTACTTC.

The chain is built from TRBV6-1 and TRBJ1-2, with TRBD1 matching over 9 bases. The CDR3 totals 14 residues. Trimming took 5 bases from V and 7 from J; bases not matched to a gene: 8. Germline values: CDR1 MNHNS, CDR2 SASEGT. CDR3 residues: CASSITGGAFGYTF. DNA for the CDR3: TGTGCCAGCAGTATTACAGGGGGCGCATTTGGCTACACCTTC.

The chain couples TRBV5-1 to TRBJ2-7, with 7 bases matching TRBD1. In germline, CDR1 is SGHRS, CDR2 YFSETQ. The CDR3 has 14 residues. Trimming removed 2 bases from V and 6 bases from J; junction bases left unmatched: 8. CDR3 DNA sequence: TGCGCCAGCAGCTTCCGGGACAGCGGCTCCGAGCAGTACTTC. It encodes CASSFRDSGSEQYF. The entire variable domain, with the rest obtained from reference TRBV5-1 and TRBJ2-7, is as follows: KAGVTQTPRYLIKTRGQQVTLSCSPISGHRSVSWYQQTPGQGLQFLFEYFSETQRNKGNFPGRFSGRQFSNSRSEMNVSTLELGDSALYLCASSFRDSGSEQYFGPGTRLTVT.

The rearrangement links TRBV5-5 to TRBJ2-3; D perhaps matches TRBD2 (6 bases). Germline V gene lookup returns CDR1 SGHKS and CDR2 YYEKEE (reference sequence). The CDR3 loop spans 15 amino acids. The germline V and J ends were trimmed by 5 bases and 2 bases, with 15 bases remaining between them. DNA of the CDR3: TGTGCCAGCAGTCATCAAAGGGACTTCACAGATACGCAGTATTTT. Translated, it gives CASSHQRDFTDTQYF.

The chain joins TRBV18 to TRBJ1-2; D perhaps matches TRBD1 (6 bases). Germline loops: CDR1 KGHSH, CDR2 LQKENI. The germline V and J ends were trimmed by 6 bases and 4 bases, with 12 bases remaining between them. The CDR3 runs to 13 residues. The CDR3 region is CASSPQDSYGYTF. The CDR3, as DNA: TGTGCCAGCTCTCCTCAGGACAGCTATGGCTACACCTTC.

The chain carries TRBV2 and TRBJ2-2, with D possibly matching TRBD2 (5 bases). CDR1 and CDR2 (germline): SNHLY, FYNNEI. CDR3 length: 15 residues. The V and J ends lost 4 bases and 2 bases respectively, with 11 bases between them. CDR3 residues: CASSGRSKNTGELFF. CDR3 DNA sequence: TGTGCCAGCAGTGGGAGGAGCAAAAACACCGGGGAGCTGTTTTTT.

This clone has only a few counts. The CDR3 bases are TGTGCCAGTAGTTTGACTAGCGATTACAATGAGCAGTTCTTC. Protein product: CASSLTSDYNEQFF. The rearrangement uses TRBV19 and TRBJ2-1; 8 nucleotides agree with TRBD2. J gave up 4 bases and V 5 bases, and 4 bases lay outside the gene matches. CDR1 and CDR2 (germline): LNHDA, SQIVND (reference sequence). The CDR3 has 14 residues.

The chain employs TRBV9 and TRBJ2-3; 8 bases match TRBD2. Germline assignment: CDR1 SGDLS and CDR2 YYNGEE. CDR3 size: 14 residues. The V and J ends lost 6 bases and 4 bases, in that order; junction bases with no gene match: 7. The CDR3 is CASNREAGADTQYF. The DNA of the CDR3 is TGTGCCAGCAACCGGGAAGCGGGAGCAGATACGCAGTATTTT.

The V and J genes are TRBV27 and TRBJ2-1, with D possibly TRBD1 on 5 matching bases. The CDR3 runs to 13 residues. Trimming left V 3 bases short and J 8 bases short, with 11 bases between. Germline-derived CDR1 and CDR2 are MNHEY and SMNVEV (reference sequence). The CDR3 nucleotides read TGTGCCAGCAGTTTTCTCAGGGCAGATGAGCAGTTCTTC. Protein product: CASSFLRADEQFF.

The chain is built from TRBV19 and TRBJ2-4; D possibly corresponds to TRBD1 (5 bases). The CDR3 sequence is 18 residues long. V lost 0 bases, J lost 3 bases, and 18 bases lay in between. The V gene's germline CDR1 is LNHDA and CDR2 SQIVND (reference sequence). CDR3 sequence: CASSIDKSEGARKNIQYF. The CDR3 DNA reads as TGTGCCAGTAGTATAGACAAGAGCGAAGGGGCCCGCAAAAACATTCAGTACTTC.

The J gene is TRBJ2-7, the V gene TRBV7-9; 8 bases line up with TRBD1. Germline-derived CDR1 and CDR2 are SEHNR and FQNEAQ (reference sequence). Germline trimming cut 5 bases from V and 8 bases from J; bases unmatched to any gene: 11. The CDR3 sequence is 14 residues long. CDR3 in amino acids: CASSTGTGAKKQYF. Here the CDR3 DNA reads TGTGCCAGCAGCACCGGGACAGGAGCCAAGAAGCAGTACTTC.

This rearrangement joins TRBV11-3 to TRBJ1-1, with D tentatively TRBD1 (6 bases). Trimming removed 0 bases at V and 5 bases at J, with 7 bases between. From germline, CDR1 is SGHNT and CDR2 YENEEA. The CDR3 covers 13 residues. CDR3 coding DNA: TGTGCCAGCAGCTTAGATGACAGGACTGAAGCTTTCTTT. It specifies CASSLDDRTEAFF.

The sample holds a few counts of this clone. This CDR3 reads CASSGRDRNEKLFF. CDR3 sequence (DNA): TGTGCCAGCAGCGGCCGGGACAGGAATGAAAAACTGTTTTTT. The genes are TRBV5-4 and TRBJ1-4, with 8 bases lining up with TRBD1. V was clipped by 4 bases and J by 5 bases; unmatched bases: 4. The CDR3 extends over 14 amino acids. CDR1 and CDR2 from the germline V gene are SGHNT and YYREEE (reference sequence).

In nucleotides, the CDR3 is TGTGCCAGCAGCTCACGGACAGTACCCAACGAGCAGTACTTC. Translated, it gives CASSSRTVPNEQYF. This chain joins TRBV11-3 and TRBJ2-7; perhaps TRBD1 as D (6 bases). This CDR3 is 14 amino acids long. Trimming cost V 4 bases and J 5 bases, with 15 bases left between them. Germline values: CDR1 SGHNT, CDR2 YENEEA.

Written as DNA, the CDR3 is TGTGCCAGCAGCAACACAGGATATGGCTACACCTTC. Protein product: CASSNTGYGYTF. The V and J genes are TRBV7-8 and TRBJ1-2, with TRBD1 as a possible D gene (5 bases). This CDR3 is built from 12 residues. CDR1 is SGHVS, CDR2 FQNEAQ, per germline. The V end was cut by 5 bases, the J end by 5 bases, with 9 bases between.